These T cell receptor beta chains were read from a single sample in a study of blood T cell repertoires in COVID-19. Produced via immunoSEQ multiplex PCR; TCRdb's table is partial and in-frame only. Of roughly 52,000 clones listed, approximately 80% are singletons. Sequenced material: peripheral blood. These receptors were obtained from a human donor in a cohort sampled during active or convalescent COVID-19. Each CDR3 is given with its conserved first and last residue. A D gene is named only where the DNA matches it firmly. Part of the rows lack a size; the others show once, few, many or a class for expanded clones.

TRBV14,TRBJ2-1,NA,NA,TGTGCCAGCAGCCAACCAGGAAGCTACAATGAGCAGTTCTTC,CASSQPGSYNEQFF
TRBV6-4,TRBJ2-2,NA,TRBD2,TGTGCCAGCAGTCGACTAGCGGGGGAAGGCGGGGAGCTGTTTTTT,CASSRLAGEGGELFF
TRBV2,TRBJ2-3,NA,NA,TGTGCCAGCACGGACTTATCCAGCACAGATACGCAGTATTTT,CASTDLSSTDTQYF
TRBV11-1,TRBJ1-2,NA,TRBD1,TGTGCCAGCAGCTTCGGACAGGGGGCCTCTCAGGGCTACACCTTC,CASSFGQGASQGYTF
TRBV5-4,TRBJ1-3,NA,NA,TGTGCCAGCAGCTTGGACAGGAAGCCTGGAAACACCATATATTTT,CASSLDRKPGNTIYF
TRBV6-2/TRBV6-3,TRBJ2-5,many,NA,TGTGCCAGCAGTTTCGTGGGGGACTACCAAGAGACCCAGTACTTC,CASSFVGDYQETQYF
TRBV19,TRBJ1-5,NA,NA,TGTGCCAGTAGTATGAGGGACACCAATCAGCCCCAGCATTTT,CASSMRDTNQPQHF
TRBV19,TRBJ1-5,NA,NA,TGTGCCAGTTGGAGCGGGGGATTAAGCAATCAGCCCCAGCATTTT,CASWSGGLSNQPQHF
TRBV12-3/TRBV12-4,TRBJ2-2,NA,NA,TGTGCCAGCACCCAGGCCACCGGGGAGCTGTTTTTT,CASTQATGELFF
TRBV18,TRBJ1-1,NA,TRBD1,TGTGCCAGCTCCGGGGTCCGGGACAGCTTAATGAACACTGAAGCTTTCTTT,CASSGVRDSLMNTEAFF
TRBV21-1,TRBJ2-5,NA,NA,TGTGCCAGCAGCAAAGCCCCTCAGGGGGATAACCAAGAGACCCAGTACTTC,CASSKAPQGDNQETQYF
TRBV5-4,TRBJ1-2,NA,TRBD1,TGTGCCAGCAGCCCCAGGACAGGGGGGGCCTACACCTTC,CASSPRTGGAYTF
TRBV4-2,TRBJ1-2,NA,NA,TGTGCCAGCAGCCAAGAGGGACACGACGGGTATGGCTACACCTTC,CASSQEGHDGYGYTF
TRBV2,TRBJ2-4,NA,TRBD1,TGTGCCAGCAGGGGACAGGGTGGAAACATTCAGTACTTC,CASRGQGGNIQYF
TRBV20-1,TRBJ2-7,few,NA,TGCAGTGCTGCTTCAGGGTTCGAGCAGTACTTC,CSAASGFEQYF
TRBV7-2,TRBJ1-3,NA,NA,TGTGCCAGCAGCTCGTACTCTGGAAACACCATATATTTT,CASSSYSGNTIYF
TRBV6-1,TRBJ1-2,once,NA,TGTGCCAGCAGTGACAGGTCCAACTATGGCTACACCTTC,CASSDRSNYGYTF
TRBV7-2,TRBJ2-7,NA,NA,TGTGCCAGCAGCTTGGACAGTACTATCCTCTCCTACGAGCAGTACTTC,CASSLDSTILSYEQYF
TRBV2,TRBJ1-4,NA,NA,TGTGCCAGCAAACAGATCGGTGAAAAACTGTTTTTT,CASKQIGEKLFF
TRBV7-2,TRBJ2-7,NA,TRBD2,TGTGCCAGCAGCTTGGGTGGGGTAGCGGGGGTGTACGAGCAGTACTTC,CASSLGGVAGVYEQYF
TRBV19,TRBJ1-5,NA,NA,TGTGCCAGTGGGAGCCTTTTTAGCAATCAGCCCCAGCATTTT,CASGSLFSNQPQHF
TRBV12-5,TRBJ1-6,few,NA,TGTGCTAGTGGTTTGCCCGGAGGAAATTCACCCCTCCACTTT,CASGLPGGNSPLHF